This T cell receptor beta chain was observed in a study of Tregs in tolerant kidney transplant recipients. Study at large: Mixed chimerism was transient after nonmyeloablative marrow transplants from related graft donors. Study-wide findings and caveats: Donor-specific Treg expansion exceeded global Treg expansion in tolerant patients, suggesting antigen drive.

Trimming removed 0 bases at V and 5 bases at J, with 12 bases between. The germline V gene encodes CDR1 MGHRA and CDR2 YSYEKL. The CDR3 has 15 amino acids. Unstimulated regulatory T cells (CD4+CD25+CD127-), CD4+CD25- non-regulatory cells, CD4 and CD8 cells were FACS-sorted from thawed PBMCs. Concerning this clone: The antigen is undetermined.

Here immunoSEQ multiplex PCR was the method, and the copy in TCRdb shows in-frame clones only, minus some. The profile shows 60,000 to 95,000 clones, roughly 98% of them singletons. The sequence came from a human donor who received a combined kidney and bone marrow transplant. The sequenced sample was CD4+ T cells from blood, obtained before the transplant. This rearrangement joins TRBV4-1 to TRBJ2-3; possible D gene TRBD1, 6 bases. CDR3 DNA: TGCGCCAGCAGCCAAGATCCCGGGACAAGAGATACGCAGTATTTT. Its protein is CASSQDPGTRDTQYF.